This TCR beta chain was observed in a study of blood T cell repertoires in COVID-19 (dated by TCRdb to between 2020 and 2021). Study-level background: Samples from collaborators originated in the United States, Italy and Spain and spanned both the acute and convalescent phases of COVID-19. The material from the prospective study consisted of cDNA or gDNA derived from T cells, B-cell-depleted T cells, or PBMCs. Deeply sampled blood TCRbeta repertoires from subjects exposed to, actively infected with, or recovered from COVID-19 were included in the dataset. A freely available public database, intended as a resource for researchers studying the immune response to SARS-CoV-2, is where the repertoires were released. Samples were obtained from the ongoing ImmuneRACE study (first 160 participants) and from some 1,200 subjects provided by 6 global collaborators. Sample metadata almost always included a de-identified subject ID, COVID-19 status, age in years and sex. HLA class I and class II types, where available, came from metadata supplied by the sample provider rather than from assay-based typing. General conclusions and limits of the study: Clinical and demographic metadata were provided uncurated, with the amount varying by source and participant.

Notes on this clone: No antigen is known for it. No quality values exist for individual bases; no much larger clone is one base distant.

TCRbeta CDR3 regions were amplified from genomic DNA using the immunoSEQ Assay, a bias-controlled multiplex PCR. From the authors' description of their analysis: Within the assay, amplification of reference gene primers was used to estimate how many nucleated cells each sample contained. To quantify the absolute abundance of each unique TCRbeta CDR3 rearrangement, sequence reads were collapsed and filtered. For each sample, productive Simpson clonality was calculated as the square root of Simpson's diversity index over productive rearrangements. Here the immuneACCESS table is served through TCRdb, limited to in-frame sequences with V and J called. Missing clones are a known gap in these copies; in checked studies unresolved V genes cover under half, and the rest lacks a known reason. Clonal size and the V and J genes are those of that table, whereas D and trimming came from the DNA. This sample is represented by approximately 450,000 clones; 80% to 90% of them were singletons. The ten largest clonotypes hold roughly 4% of the sample.

The collaborating institutions used their own protocols to collect whole blood in K2EDTA tubes. Collaborator samples were shipped for TCRbeta analysis as frozen whole blood, isolated PBMCs, or DNA extracted from either sample type. Including the terminal cysteine and phenylalanine, the CDR3 comprises 15 residues. Only the CDR3 DNA is retained, 45 bases long and in frame from the first base. In the germline V gene, CDR1 corresponds to MGHRA and CDR2 to YSYEKL. Cut back by 2 bases and 8 bases, the V and J ends lie 16 bases apart. In this chain, TRBV4-1 is recombined with TRBJ2-1, with TRBD1 as a weak D call on 7 bases. Sample: peripheral blood. The receptor's source is a young woman with acute or convalescent COVID-19. This receptor has the CDR3 CASSQSYIRGDEQFF. The DNA reads as follows: TGCGCCAGCAGCCAATCCTATATCAGGGGGGATGAGCAGTTCTTC.